These 13 T cell receptor beta chains share one sample of origin, sequenced in a study of OX40 agonist ivuxolimab in advanced cancers. This table comes from immunoSEQ multiplex PCR, and its TCRdb copy is limited to in-frame clones, with some not included. The profile shows 25,000 to 30,000 clones, 65% to 90% of them singletons. Sequencing used CD4+ or CD8+ T cells sorted from blood, obtained in a trial of the OX40 agonist ivuxolimab. The receptors here all came from an adult with an advanced solid tumor such as melanoma, head and neck, liver or kidney cancer.

V is TRBV5-1 and J is TRBJ2-5; D gene uncertain. The CDR3 is 15 amino acids. V lost 0 bases and J lost 2, with 11 bases in between. Looked up from germline, CDR1 is SGHRS and CDR2 is YFSETQ. CDR3 residues: CASSLDGDVQETQYF. DNA of the CDR3: TGCGCCAGCAGCTTGGACGGAGACGTTCAAGAGACCCAGTACTTC.

The CDR3 sequence is CASSWGEDTQYF. CDR3 in DNA: TGTGCCAGCAGTTGGGGAGAGGATACGCAGTATTTT. J is TRBJ2-3 and V is TRBV6-5, with D maybe TRBD2 (5 bases). The CDR3 totals 12 residues. V was shortened by 4 bases and J by 6 bases, with 8 bases between the two germline ends. CDR1 is MNHEY and CDR2 is SVGAGI in the germline V gene.

This chain uses TRBV7-9 with TRBJ1-4; D not resolved. The CDR3 totals 13 residues. CDR1 and CDR2 (germline): SEHNR, FQNEAQ (reference sequence). Between the trimmed V and J ends, which lost 5 bases and 8 bases, there was a span of 12 bases. This CDR3 reads CASSGRLEEKLFF. CDR3 DNA: TGTGCCAGCAGCGGAAGACTTGAGGAAAAACTGTTTTTT.

This clone was observed a few times. The genes are TRBV9 and TRBJ2-1; the match to TRBD2 covers 15 bases. The CDR3 sequence is 16 residues long. The germline gives CDR1 SGDLS, CDR2 YYNGEE. Germline trimming cut 3 bases from V and 10 bases from J; bases unmatched to any gene: 8. Here the CDR3 reads CASSARTSGGAREQFF. The CDR3 nucleotides are TGTGCCAGCAGCGCCAGGACTAGCGGGGGGGCCCGAGAGCAGTTCTTC. The full variable domain, completed using reference TRBV9 and TRBJ2-1, is DSGVTQTPKHLITATGQRVTLRCSPRSGDLSVYWYQQSLDQGLQFLIQYYNGEERAKGNILERFSAQQFPDLHSELNLSSLELGDSALYFCASSARTSGGAREQFFGPGTRLTVL.

This chain uses TRBV14 with TRBJ2-1; 8 bases are a match to TRBD2. The V gene's germline CDR1 is SGHDN and CDR2 FVKESK. After removal of 4 bases from V and 13 bases from J, the junction contained 12 bases not matched to a gene. The CDR3 contains 14 residues. The CDR3 DNA reads as TGTGCCAGCAGCCGAACCGGGGGGGGAGGGCCTCAGTTCTTC. Its translation: CASSRTGGGGPQFF.

This clone appeared a single time. The genes are TRBV2 and TRBJ2-7; 10 bases line up with TRBD2. The germline CDR1 and CDR2 sequences are SNHLY and FYNNEI. There are 13 residues in the CDR3. V lost 6 bases, J lost 5 bases, and 4 bases stayed unmatched. In nucleotides, the CDR3 is TGTGCCAGCAGCCGACTAGCGGGTAACGAGCAGTACTTC. Translating it yields CASSRLAGNEQYF.

J is TRBJ1-6 and V is TRBV19; TRBD1 aligns across 7 bases. After removal of 1 base from V and 7 bases from J, the junction contained 4 bases not matched to a gene. Looked up from germline, CDR1 is LNHDA and CDR2 is SQIVND (reference sequence). The CDR3 covers 15 residues. The CDR3 region is CASSIGRGQNSPLHF. CDR3 sequence (DNA): TGTGCCAGTAGTATAGGGAGGGGGCAGAATTCACCCCTCCACTTT.

The rearrangement links TRBV9 to TRBJ2-3, with a weak D call TRBD1 (5 bases). The germline V gene encodes CDR1 SGDLS and CDR2 YYNGEE. Deletions cut 4 bases from V and 4 bases from J, with 10 bases between. The CDR3 runs 13 residues. CDR3 sequence: CASSLGAADTQYF. The CDR3 region has the DNA TGTGCCAGCAGCCTAGGGGCGGCAGATACGCAGTATTTT.

This sequence joins TRBV5-8 and TRBJ1-6; D not certain. CDR3 length equals 15 residues. V was cut by 4 bases and J by 7 bases, with 15 bases left in between. Germline CDR1 SGHTS, CDR2 YDEGEE. CDR3 protein: CASSAKNLWNSPLHF. The CDR3 DNA is TGTGCCAGCAGCGCTAAAAACCTCTGGAATTCACCCCTCCACTTT.

The chain has TRBV5-5 and TRBJ2-1; 10 positions agree with TRBD2. J lost 4 bases, V lost 2 bases, and 3 bases had no gene match. CDR1 is SGHKS and CDR2 is YYEKEE in the germline V gene (reference sequence). This CDR3 has 15 amino acids. CDR3 in DNA: TGTGCCAGCAGCTTTAGCGGGGGGCCGTACAATGAGCAGTTCTTC. Protein: CASSFSGGPYNEQFF.

The chain employs TRBV27 and TRBJ2-7, with 11 bases matching TRBD1. V shed 6 bases and J 6 bases; nucleotides not matched to a gene: 7. Germline-derived CDR1 and CDR2 are MNHEY and SMNVEV (reference sequence). CDR3 length equals 14 residues. CDR3 sequence reads: CASRGTGGVSEQYF. The CDR3 DNA reads TGTGCCAGCAGAGGGACAGGGGGAGTTAGCGAGCAGTACTTC.

CDR3 sequence (DNA): TGTGCCAGCACCCCCCGGGGAGGACCAAACACCGGGGAGCTGTTTTTT. It translates to CASTPRGGPNTGELFF. The chain has TRBV27 and TRBJ2-2, with D perhaps matching TRBD2 (6 bases). The CDR3 length is 16 residues. With 7 bases removed from V and 2 bases from J, the gap between germline ends came to 17 bases. CDR1 is MNHEY, CDR2 SMNVEV, per germline (reference sequence).

V gene TRBV29-1 combines with J gene TRBJ2-1; 11 bases are a match to TRBD2. Per germline, CDR1 SQVTM and CDR2 ANQGSEA. The CDR3 is 13 amino acids. V trimming: 4 bases; J trimming: 7 bases; junction bases outside the gene matches: 3. CDR3 protein: CSVVAGGRNEQFF. CDR3 coding DNA: TGCAGCGTTGTAGCGGGAGGGCGGAATGAGCAGTTCTTC.